What follows are 15 T cell receptor beta chains derived from one specimen sequenced in a study of cytomegalovirus exposure and HLA in healthy donors. The study ran its PCR with 60 Vbeta and 13 Jbeta primers. TCRdb's copy holds only in-frame clones and misses some; the assay was immunoSEQ multiplex PCR. The table records 150,000 to 200,000 clones, approximately 80% of them present only once. Sequencing was performed on PBMCs. These receptors all come from a woman in her 30s in good health and CMV-seropositive.

This chain uses TRBV9 with TRBJ2-2, with D perhaps TRBD2 (7 bases). From germline, CDR1 is SGDLS and CDR2 YYNGEE. This CDR3 contains 16 residues. V shed 0 bases and J shed 7 bases, with 16 bases lying between them. The CDR3 loop reads CASSVEVGGPGGELFF. In DNA, the CDR3 is TGTGCCAGCAGCGTAGAGGTGGGGGGGCCAGGCGGGGAGCTGTTTTTT.

J is TRBJ1-1 and V is TRBV28; D possibly corresponds to TRBD1 (5 bases). Trimming removed 0 bases at V and 1 base at J, with 6 bases between. Germline-derived CDR1 and CDR2 are MDHEN and SYDVKM. The CDR3 is made up of 14 amino acids. CDR3 nucleotide sequence: TGTGCCAGCAGTTTATGGACAGAGAACACTGAAGCTTTCTTT. Translated: CASSLWTENTEAFF.

The chain couples TRBV7-9 to TRBJ1-2, with D uncertain. The V end was cut by 1 base, the J end by 11 bases, with 11 bases between. The CDR3 runs 12 residues. Germline lookup yields CDR1 SEHNR and CDR2 FQNEAQ (reference sequence). CDR3 in amino acids: CASSLGQVDYTF. As DNA, the CDR3 is TGTGCCAGCAGCTTAGGTCAGGTAGATTACACCTTC.

This chain's CDR3 is CASRKDRTNNEQFF. CDR3 coding DNA: TGTGCCAGCAGGAAGGACAGGACGAACAATGAGCAGTTCTTC. The chain has TRBV6-1 and TRBJ2-1; 7 bases align to TRBD1. Germline-derived CDR1 and CDR2 are MNHNS and SASEGT. This CDR3 region has 14 residues. Unmatched junction bases numbered 7, after V lost 6 bases and J lost 5 bases.

This chain uses TRBV7-9 with TRBJ2-7; TRBD2 aligns across 10 bases. Trimming cost V 5 bases and J 3 bases; bases outside gene matches: 4. CDR1 is SEHNR, CDR2 FQNEAQ, per germline (reference sequence). The CDR3 totals 14 residues. DNA of the CDR3: TGTGCCAGCAGCCCCATAGCGGGGGGCTACGAGCAGTACTTC. Its translation: CASSPIAGGYEQYF.

This clone showed up just once. The chain couples TRBV5-5 to TRBJ2-5; D is perhaps TRBD2 (5 bases). The CDR3 contains 15 residues. CDR1 SGHKS and CDR2 YYEKEE come from the germline V gene (reference sequence). Trimming shortened V by 1 base and J by 1 base, and 11 bases separated the two germline ends. The CDR3 region is CASSLQLGLQETQYF. The CDR3 nucleotides are TGTGCCAGCAGCTTGCAACTAGGCCTCCAAGAGACCCAGTACTTC.

The chain carries TRBV19 and TRBJ1-5; D is unclear. Trimming removed 3 bases from V and 6 bases from J, with 15 bases in between. The CDR3 covers 15 residues. Per the germline V gene, CDR1 is LNHDA and CDR2 is SQIVND (reference sequence). CDR3 sequence reads: CASSIGRGLSQPQHF. CDR3 bases: TGTGCCAGTAGTATCGGGCGGGGATTAAGTCAGCCCCAGCATTTT. Together with reference TRBV19 and TRBJ1-5, the CDR3 gives the full variable domain: DGGITQSPKYLFRKEGQNVTLSCEQNLNHDAMYWYRQDPGQGLRLIYYSQIVNDFQKGDIAEGYSVSREKKESFPLTVTSAQKNPTAFYLCASSIGRGLSQPQHFGDGTRLSIL.

The chain has TRBV7-2 and TRBJ2-5; 10 positions match TRBD2. This CDR3 has 15 amino acids. J was trimmed by 3 bases and V by 3 bases; bases with no gene match: 4. The germline gives CDR1 SGHTA, CDR2 FQGNSA. The CDR3 loop is CASSLTSGFEETQYF. The DNA of the CDR3 is TGTGCCAGCAGCTTGACTAGCGGGTTCGAAGAGACCCAGTACTTC.

J is TRBJ1-1 and V is TRBV27; TRBD1 might be the D (5 bases). Deletions cut 8 bases from V and 1 base from J, with 11 bases between. The CDR3 is 13 amino acids. Germline V gene sequence: CDR1 MNHEY, CDR2 SMNVEV (reference sequence). CDR3 amino acids: CASVSQGNTEAFF. CDR3 in DNA: TGTGCCAGCGTCAGTCAGGGGAACACTGAAGCTTTCTTT.

J is TRBJ2-5 and V is TRBV10-1; D gene uncertain. Trimming left V 0 bases short and J 5 bases short, with 10 bases between. Germline V gene data show CDR1 as WNHNN and CDR2 as SYGVQD (reference sequence). This CDR3 region has 14 residues. The CDR3 region has the DNA TGCGCCAGCAGTGAGTCCGCGAGTTTGGAGACCCAGTACTTC. Protein: CASSESASLETQYF.

This clone was counted only a few times. The chain recombines TRBV30 with TRBJ1-4; possible D gene TRBD1, 5 bases. CDR1 is GTSNPN, CDR2 SVGIG, per germline (reference sequence). V lost 2 bases and J lost 0, with 16 bases in between. This CDR3 is 17 amino acids long. The CDR3 DNA is TGTGCCTGGAGTAAGGGGTATGGAGGGACAACTAATGAAAAACTGTTTTTT. Amino acid sequence: CAWSKGYGGTTNEKLFF.

The chain carries TRBV28 and TRBJ1-4, with unresolved D. Germline V lookup: CDR1 MDHEN, CDR2 SYDVKM. The CDR3 sequence is 15 residues long. V shed 10 bases and J shed 5 bases, with 20 bases lying between them. Written as DNA, the CDR3 is TGTGCCACCAAAGGACTGGAGTTCTCAAATGAAAAACTGTTTTTT. Protein: CATKGLEFSNEKLFF.

The chain uses TRBV5-4 and TRBJ1-2; 8 nucleotides align to TRBD1. CDR3 length: 15 residues. V dropped 4 bases and J dropped 2; count of bases not matched to a gene: 7. Germline lookup yields CDR1 SGHNT and CDR2 YYREEE (reference sequence). CDR3 nucleotides: TGTGCCAGCAGCCAAGACAGGGGCTCAAACTATGGCTACACCTTC. Its protein is CASSQDRGSNYGYTF.

CDR3 sequence: CASADRGWVSGELFF. CDR3 coding DNA: TGTGCTAGTGCCGACCGGGGGTGGGTTTCCGGGGAGCTGTTTTTT. The chain recombines TRBV12-5 with TRBJ2-2; weak D call: TRBD2 (6 bases). The CDR3 runs to 15 residues. Trimming left V 7 bases short and J 6 bases short, with 18 bases between. Looked up from germline, CDR1 is LGHNT and CDR2 is FRNRAP.

The chain couples TRBV10-2 to TRBJ2-1, with 14 bases identical to TRBD2. With 4 bases clipped from V and 6 bases from J, the junction kept 2 bases outside the gene matches. This CDR3 has 15 amino acids. Germline lookup yields CDR1 WSHSY and CDR2 SAAADI. This CDR3 reads CASSGLAGGPNEQFF. In DNA form, the CDR3 reads TGCGCCAGCAGTGGACTAGCGGGAGGGCCCAATGAGCAGTTCTTC.